This entry describes one T cell receptor beta chain. The sample originates from a study of T-cell memory formation after mild COVID-19. Across the whole study: TCR clusters largely stayed donor specific.

TCRdb passed the 5' RACE reads through MiXCR, listing each CDR3 protein once. This table has 130,000 to 150,000 distinct CDR3 sequences, over 6% appearing once. Trimming shortened V by 7 bases and J by 8 bases, and 20 bases separated the two germline ends. The CDR3 consists of 15 residues. The V gene is TRBV12-3 or TRBV12-4, the J gene TRBJ1-4; D unresolved. The sequencing input was PBMCs or a T cell subset sorted from them (not recorded which). This TCR was sampled from an adult woman who had mild COVID-19 (a few samples of this study predate the infection). Cell type and time point are not known. The CDR3 DNA reads TGTGCCAGCAAGGAGAAGAGGGTCGTAGGCGAAAAACTGTTTTTT. Amino acid sequence: CASKEKRVVGEKLFF.